This passage covers 11 T cell receptor beta chains from one sample sequenced in a study of control samples from healthy donors and cancer patients. TCRdb keeps only in-frame clones here, not all; method: immunoSEQ multiplex PCR. The sample yields 160,000 or so clones, 94% seen once. Material: blood. Receptors originate from a woman aged 40 to 50 in good health.

The gene calls are TRBV3-1 (or the pseudogene TRBV3-2) and TRBJ1-1; TRBD1 matches at 7 bases. Trimming cost V 4 bases and J 7 bases; bases outside gene matches: 6. CDR3 length equals 13 residues. Germline V CDR1 and CDR2: LGHDT, YNNKEL (reference sequence). The CDR3 DNA follows: TGTGCCAGCAGCCTGGGACAGAGAATTGAAGCTTTCTTT. It codes for CASSLGQRIEAFF.

The chain couples TRBV4-3 to TRBJ2-7; D not certain. Germline V gene lookup returns CDR1 LGHNA and CDR2 YSLEER. V lost 1 base and J lost 4, with 8 bases in between. The CDR3 totals 13 residues. The CDR3 is CASSQAPQYEQYF. Here the CDR3 DNA reads TGCGCCAGCAGCCAAGCCCCGCAATACGAGCAGTACTTC.

On this clone: The germline gene is not matched at one end of the junction; a read error may be the cause. The J gene is TRBJ1-5, the V gene TRBV6-5, with TRBD1 matching over 9 bases. The CDR3 runs to 15 residues. Germline loops: CDR1 MNHEY, CDR2 SVGAGI. The CDR3: CASRLQGASSQPQHF. The CDR3 DNA sequence: TGTGCCAGCAGATTACAGGGGGCTAGCAGTCAGCCCCAGCATTTT.

The table lists this clone with a count of one. The rearrangement links TRBV28 to TRBJ1-4; D might be TRBD1 (5 bases). CDR1 is MDHEN, CDR2 SYDVKM, per germline. Trimming took 5 bases from V and 7 from J, leaving 17 bases between them. This CDR3 is built from 15 residues. The CDR3 loop reads CASSPQYSGGEKLFF. The CDR3, as DNA: TGTGCCAGCAGTCCGCAGTATTCGGGGGGTGAAAAACTGTTTTTT.

The chain employs TRBV15 and TRBJ1-5, with unresolved D. The V gene lost 7 bases and the J gene lost 5 bases, with 12 bases spanning the gap. The CDR3 totals 13 residues. CDR1 and CDR2 (germline): LNHNV, YYDKDF (reference sequence). Here the CDR3 DNA reads TGTGCCACCAAAGGAGGGCTCGATCAGCCCCAGCATTTT. It encodes CATKGGLDQPQHF.

The chain carries TRBV7-9 and TRBJ1-1; maybe TRBD1 (5 bases). Deletions cut 0 bases from V and 10 bases from J, with 12 bases between. Germline CDR1 reads SEHNR; CDR2 reads FQNEAQ (reference sequence). The CDR3 has 13 amino acids. For the CDR3, the DNA is TGTGCCAGCAGCTTAGCCGCCAGGGTAGGAGCTTTCTTT. Protein: CASSLAARVGAFF.

The rearrangement joins TRBV4-3 to TRBJ1-2; D uncertain. The V gene's germline CDR1 is LGHNA and CDR2 YSLEER. The CDR3 has 18 amino acids. Trimming cost V 0 bases and J 4 bases, with 21 bases left between them. CDR3 nucleotides: TGCGCCAGCAGCCAAGATTTGGGAGGTTATCCGACGGGCTATGGCTACACCTTC. Its protein is CASSQDLGGYPTGYGYTF.

This sequence joins TRBV15 and TRBJ2-7, with TRBD2 matching 9 bases. Germline V gene data show CDR1 as LNHNV and CDR2 as YYDKDF (reference sequence). V lost 1 base to trimming and J lost 3 bases; unmatched junction nucleotides: 1. The CDR3 extends over 14 amino acids. The CDR3 is CATSRGLAVYEQYF. The CDR3 DNA sequence: TGTGCCACCAGCAGAGGACTAGCGGTCTACGAGCAGTACTTC.

The sample holds one count of this clone. The chain joins TRBV7-7 to TRBJ2-3, with D perhaps matching TRBD1 or TRBD2 (6 bases each). The germline CDR1 and CDR2 sequences are SSHAT and FNYEAQ (reference sequence). Between the trimmed V and J ends, which lost 1 base and 3 bases, there was a span of 11 bases. This CDR3 is built from 15 residues. The CDR3 spells CASSLGGGTTDTQYF. In DNA, the CDR3 is TGTGCCAGCAGCTTAGGAGGGGGGACGACAGATACGCAGTATTTT.

CDR3 coding DNA: TGTGCCAGCAGCCTTATCCCCTATCCACCCAGGAACACTGAAGCTTTCTTT. Protein: CASSLIPYPPRNTEAFF. V and J are TRBV2 and TRBJ1-1; D call uncertain. Trimming stripped 6 bases from V and 1 base from J, with 21 bases between. CDR3 size: 17 residues. CDR1 and CDR2 from the germline V gene are SNHLY and FYNNEI. Based on the CDR3 plus reference TRBV2 and TRBJ1-1, the full variable domain is EPEVTQTPSHQVTQMGQEVILRCVPISNHLYFYWYRQILGQKVEFLVSFYNNEISEKSEIFDDQFSVERPDGSNFTLKIRSTKLEDSAMYFCASSLIPYPPRNTEAFFGQGTRLTVV.

The chain recombines TRBV3-1 (or the pseudogene TRBV3-2) with TRBJ2-1; 11 bases agree with TRBD2. Trimming cost V 0 bases and J 3 bases; bases outside gene matches: 7. From germline, CDR1 is LGHDT and CDR2 YNNKEL (reference sequence). This CDR3 has 18 amino acids. CDR3 coding DNA: TGTGCCAGCAGCCAAGAGGGTAGCGGGAGGGGGGGCTACAATGAGCAGTTCTTC. This encodes CASSQEGSGRGGYNEQFF.